This is a list of T cell receptor beta chains from one sample in a study of blood T cells in healthy people across ages. TCRdb redid the calling of the 5' RACE reads with MiXCR, one entry per CDR3 protein. The data contain about 680,000 distinct CDR3 sequences, 45% to 50% of them singletons. The material sequenced was blood. Receptors originate from a woman aged 55-69 years in good health. CDR3s include the opening cysteine and the closing phenylalanine or tryptophan. Each record gives: V gene, J gene, clone size, D gene, CDR3 DNA, CDR3 protein. The D gene is left open where the match is weak. Expanded clones are given a class, and other clones once, few, many or no size at all.

TRBV7-2	TRBJ2-3	NA	NA	TGTGCCAGCAGCTTCGGGACTGCATACACAGATACGCAGTATTTT	CASSFGTAYTDTQYF
TRBV12-3/TRBV12-4	TRBJ2-3	NA	TRBD2	TGTGCCAGCAGTTCCGGACTAGCGCTAGATACGCAGTATTTT	CASSSGLALDTQYF
TRBV29-1	TRBJ2-7	NA	NA	TGCAGCGTTGTAGGGGTTACAAGCGGATCCTACAATGAGCAGTACTTC	CSVVGVTSGSYNEQYF
TRBV4-3	TRBJ2-2	NA	NA	TGCGCCAGCAGCCAAGAGGGAACAGGAGATTCCACCGGGGAGCTGTTTTTT	CASSQEGTGDSTGELFF
TRBV7-2	TRBJ2-1	NA	TRBD2	TGTGCCAGCAGCCCGACCGGGACTACCTTTACCAATGAGCAGTTCTTC	CASSPTGTTFTNEQFF
TRBV6-1	TRBJ2-1	NA	TRBD2	TGTGCCAGCAGGGCCCTCCGGGGGAGGGGAGGATACAATGAGCAGTTCTTC	CASRALRGRGGYNEQFF
TRBV5-1	TRBJ1-3	NA	NA	TGCGCCAGCAGATCCTTGACAGGCTCTGGAAACACCATATATTTT	CASRSLTGSGNTIYF
TRBV2	TRBJ1-2	NA	TRBD1	TGTGCCAGCCCACGAATTAAAGAGACAGGGGGTGGCGGCTACACCTTC	CASPRIKETGGGGYTF
TRBV5-4	TRBJ2-7	NA	NA	TGTGCCAGCAGCTTAAGGGGGGGAGAGGGCTACGAGCAGTACTTC	CASSLRGGEGYEQYF
TRBV20-1	TRBJ1-2	NA	NA	TGCAGTGCTAGAGATTGGGGGAAGCTTAACTATGGCTACACCTTC	CSARDWGKLNYGYTF
TRBV4-1	TRBJ2-2	NA	NA	TGCGCCAGCAGCCAAGTTGCAGTGAACACCGGGGAGCTGTTTTTT	CASSQVAVNTGELFF
TRBV12-3/TRBV12-4	TRBJ1-4	NA	TRBD1	TGTGCCAGCAGTCCCCCCCGACAGGGGAATGAAAAACTGTTTTTT	CASSPPRQGNEKLFF
TRBV20-1	TRBJ1-5	few	TRBD1	TGCAGCGCCAGGGGGGATAGCAATCAGCCCCAGCATTTT	CSARGDSNQPQHF
TRBV18	TRBJ2-4	NA	NA	TGTGCCAGCTCACCACAGGGGGGATTTGACATTCAGTACTTC	CASSPQGGFDIQYF
TRBV11-2	TRBJ1-2	NA	NA	TGTGCCAGCAGCCCGAGGGCGGCTTATGGCTACACCTTC	CASSPRAAYGYTF
TRBV28	TRBJ2-3	once	TRBD2	TGTGCCAGCAGTCCTCTACAAAGACTAGCGGGAAGGAGCACAGATACGCAGTATTTT	CASSPLQRLAGRSTDTQYF
TRBV20-1	TRBJ2-3	NA	NA	TGCAGTGCTAGCGGGACTGCTTCCAGCACAGATACGCAGTATTTT	CSASGTASSTDTQYF
TRBV6-5	TRBJ2-3	few	TRBD2	TGTGCCAGCAGTTACGTAATAGCGGGAGGGAGCACAGATACGCAGTATTTT	CASSYVIAGGSTDTQYF
TRBV20-1	TRBJ1-2	few	NA	TGCAGTGCTTACCAGACAGAGTTGTATGGCTACACCTTC	CSAYQTELYGYTF
TRBV20-1	TRBJ2-1	NA	NA	TGCAGTGCTAGATTACACAATGAGCAGTTCTTC	CSARLHNEQFF
TRBV7-3	TRBJ2-1	NA	NA	TGTGCCAGCAGCCTCCAGCCGGGCTCCGGGGTTGAGCAGTTCTTC	CASSLQPGSGVEQFF
TRBV18	TRBJ2-5	NA	NA	TGTGCCAGCTTACCAGAACAAGGAGAGACCCAGTACTTC	CASLPEQGETQYF
TRBV15	TRBJ2-7	NA	NA	TGTGCCACCAGCAGGGTTGACGCCGGCCAGCAGTACTTC	CATSRVDAGQQYF
TRBV18	TRBJ1-1	few	NA	TGTGCCAGCTCACCGTCCGGACTTCACACTGAAGCTTTCTTT	CASSPSGLHTEAFF
TRBV6-1	TRBJ2-1	NA	TRBD2	TGTGCCGGACTGACTAGCGGGAGGGCCACTGAGCAGTTCTTC	CAGLTSGRATEQFF
TRBV5-6	TRBJ1-2	NA	TRBD1	TGTGCCAGCGGCCCCGGGACAGGGGGGTACTATGGCTACACCTTC	CASGPGTGGYYGYTF
TRBV20-1	TRBJ2-7	many	NA	TGCAGCCCCTCCGGGAACGAGCAGTACTTC	CSPSGNEQYF
TRBV11-1	TRBJ1-5	NA	NA	TGTGCCAGCAGCAACGGGGTTAATCAGCCCCAGCATTTT	CASSNGVNQPQHF
TRBV24-1	TRBJ1-4	NA	NA	TGTGCCACCAGTAGGGGAGAAAAACTGTTTTTT	CATSRGEKLFF
TRBV2	TRBJ2-7	few	TRBD1	TGTGCCACCCTAAAGGACAGGGGGCTCTACGAGCAGTACTTC	CATLKDRGLYEQYF
TRBV7-6	TRBJ2-1	NA	NA	TGTGCCAGCAGCTTATTTAGTACGGGCAATGAGCAGTTCTTC	CASSLFSTGNEQFF
TRBV4-3	TRBJ2-7	NA	TRBD1	TGCGCCAGCAGCCAGACCAGGGGACAGACTTTTCAGTACTTC	CASSQTRGQTFQYF
TRBV20-1	TRBJ2-7	many	TRBD2	TGCAGTGCTAGAGATGCTAGCGGGACGTCCTACGAGCAGTACTTC	CSARDASGTSYEQYF
TRBV7-3	TRBJ1-2	NA	TRBD1	TGTGCCAGCAGCTCATCCGCAGGGGGTAACTATGGCTACACCTTC	CASSSSAGGNYGYTF
TRBV27	TRBJ2-7	many	NA	TGTGCCAGCAGTTCTTCCCCGCCGGGACTGAGCTCCTACGAGCAGTACTTC	CASSSSPPGLSSYEQYF
TRBV20-1	TRBJ2-6	few	NA	TGCAGTGCTGCCGTCCCTGGGGCCAACGTCCTGACTTTC	CSAAVPGANVLTF
TRBV4-2	TRBJ2-7	few	TRBD2	TGTGCCAGCAGCCGCGGACTAGCGGGAGAAGTGCCCTACGAGCAGTACTTC	CASSRGLAGEVPYEQYF
TRBV20-1	TRBJ2-7	few	NA	TGCAGTGCTGCCGAGAAATCCTACGAGCAGTACTTC	CSAAEKSYEQYF
TRBV7-9	TRBJ2-1	NA	TRBD2	TGTGCCAACGAGGGGGGGACTAGCGGGAGGGGACAGTACAATGAGCAGTTCTTC	CANEGGTSGRGQYNEQFF
TRBV20-1	TRBJ1-4	NA	NA	TGCAGTGCTAGTCGGGACGGGTATGAAAAACTGTTTTTT	CSASRDGYEKLFF
TRBV20-1	TRBJ2-1	once	TRBD2	TGCAGTGCTAGAGCGTGGGCTAGCGGGAGGAATGAGCAGTTCTTC	CSARAWASGRNEQFF
TRBV3-1	TRBJ1-4	NA	NA	TGTGCCAGCAAAGGGACGGGTGAAAAACTGTTTTTT	CASKGTGEKLFF
TRBV29-1	TRBJ2-7	NA	NA	TGCAGCGTTGGGGACACAACCTACGAGCAGTACTTC	CSVGDTTYEQYF
TRBV5-1	TRBJ2-3	NA	TRBD2	TGCGCCAGCAGCCTCGAGAGCGGGAGGGACACAGATACGCAGTATTTT	CASSLESGRDTDTQYF
TRBV18	TRBJ1-1	NA	NA	TGTGCCAGCTCGCCCCGTCAGGTGAACACTGAAGCTTTCTTT	CASSPRQVNTEAFF
TRBV27	TRBJ2-5	NA	TRBD2	TGTGCCAGCCGAGGACTAGCGGGAATGGAGACCCAGTACTTC	CASRGLAGMETQYF
TRBV6-6	TRBJ2-7	NA	NA	TGTGCCAGCAGTTACTCGATACAGCCACCCTACGAGCAGTACTTC	CASSYSIQPPYEQYF
TRBV6-2/TRBV6-3	TRBJ2-2	few	NA	TGTGCCACCTCCTGGGACTCGGGACGTTCGAACACCGGGGAGCTGTTTTTT	CATSWDSGRSNTGELFF
TRBV5-6	TRBJ2-7	once	NA	TGTGCCAGCAGCTTGCCCATGGGGCCCGAGCCGGGACTTTCCTACGAGCAGTACTTC	CASSLPMGPEPGLSYEQYF
TRBV10-3	TRBJ2-3	few	TRBD2	TGTGCCACCCGCTTACTAGCGGGAGCGAACACAGATACGCAGTATTTT	CATRLLAGANTDTQYF
TRBV12-3/TRBV12-4	TRBJ1-5	few	TRBD1	TGTGCCAGCAGTCCGGGACAGGGGTTTCATCAGCCCCAGCATTTT	CASSPGQGFHQPQHF
TRBV28	TRBJ2-7	NA	TRBD1	TGTGCCAGCATCGGACAGGGGTCCTACGAGCAGTACTTC	CASIGQGSYEQYF
TRBV20-1	TRBJ2-2	NA	TRBD1	TGCAGTGCTAGAGATGATAGGAGGACAGGGGTCACCGGGGAGCTGTTTTTT	CSARDDRRTGVTGELFF